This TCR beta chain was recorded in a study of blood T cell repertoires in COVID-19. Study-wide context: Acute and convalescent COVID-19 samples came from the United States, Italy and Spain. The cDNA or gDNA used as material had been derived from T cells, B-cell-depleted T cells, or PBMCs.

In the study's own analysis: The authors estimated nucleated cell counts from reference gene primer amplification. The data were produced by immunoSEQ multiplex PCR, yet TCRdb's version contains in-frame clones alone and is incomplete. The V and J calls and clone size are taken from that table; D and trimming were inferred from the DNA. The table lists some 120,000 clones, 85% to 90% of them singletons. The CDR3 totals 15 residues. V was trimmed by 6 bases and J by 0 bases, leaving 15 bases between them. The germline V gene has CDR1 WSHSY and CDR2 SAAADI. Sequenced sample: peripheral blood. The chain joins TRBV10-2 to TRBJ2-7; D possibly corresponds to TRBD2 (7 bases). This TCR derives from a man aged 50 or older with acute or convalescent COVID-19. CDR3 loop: CASRRGRDSSYEQYF. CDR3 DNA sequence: TGCGCCAGCAGGAGGGGGAGGGACTCCTCCTACGAGCAGTACTTC.